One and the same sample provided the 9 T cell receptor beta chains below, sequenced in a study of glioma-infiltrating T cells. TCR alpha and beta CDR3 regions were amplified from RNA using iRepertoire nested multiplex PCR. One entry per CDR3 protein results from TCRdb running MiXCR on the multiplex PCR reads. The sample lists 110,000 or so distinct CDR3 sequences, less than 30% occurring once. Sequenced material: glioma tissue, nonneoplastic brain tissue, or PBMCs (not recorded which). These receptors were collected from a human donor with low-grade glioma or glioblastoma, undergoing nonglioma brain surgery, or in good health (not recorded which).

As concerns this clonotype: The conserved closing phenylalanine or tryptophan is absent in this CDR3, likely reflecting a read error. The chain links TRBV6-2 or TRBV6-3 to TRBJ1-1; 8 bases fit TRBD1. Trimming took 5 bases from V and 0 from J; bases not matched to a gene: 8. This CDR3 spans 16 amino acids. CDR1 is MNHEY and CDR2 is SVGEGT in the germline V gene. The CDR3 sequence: CASSGDDRGMNTEAFL. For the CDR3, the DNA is TGTGCCAGCAGTGGAGACGACAGGGGAATGAACACTGAAGCTTTCCTT.

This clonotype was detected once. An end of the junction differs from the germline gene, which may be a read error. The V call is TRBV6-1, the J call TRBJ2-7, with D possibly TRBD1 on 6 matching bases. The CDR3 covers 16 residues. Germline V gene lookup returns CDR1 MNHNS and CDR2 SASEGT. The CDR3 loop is CASSQAGTFSYNEQYF. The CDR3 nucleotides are TGTGCCAGCAGTCAAGCCGGGACATTCTCCTACAACGAGCAGTACTTC.

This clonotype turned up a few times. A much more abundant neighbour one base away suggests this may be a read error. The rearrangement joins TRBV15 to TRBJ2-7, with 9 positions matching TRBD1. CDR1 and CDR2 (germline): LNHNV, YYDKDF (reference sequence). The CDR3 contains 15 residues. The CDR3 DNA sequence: TGTGCCACCAACAGAATCCCGGGACAGGGCAGCGAGCAGTACTTC. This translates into CATNRIPGQGSEQYF.

CDR3 residues: CSVTSGRGSSYNEQFF. CDR3 DNA: TGCAGCGTGACTAGCGGGAGAGGTAGCTCCTACAATGAGCAGTTCTTC. This chain connects TRBV29-1 to TRBJ2-1; 12 nucleotides line up with TRBD2. The CDR3 is 16 amino acids. After removal of 6 bases from V and 0 bases from J, the junction contained 6 bases not matched to a gene. Looked up from germline, CDR1 is SQVTM and CDR2 is ANQGSEA.

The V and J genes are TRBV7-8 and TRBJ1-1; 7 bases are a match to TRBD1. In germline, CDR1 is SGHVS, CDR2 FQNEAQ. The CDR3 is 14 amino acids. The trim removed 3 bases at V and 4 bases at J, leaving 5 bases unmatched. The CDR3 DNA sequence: TGTGCCAGCAGCTTTCAGGGGGGAACCACTGAAGCTTTCTTT. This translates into CASSFQGGTTEAFF. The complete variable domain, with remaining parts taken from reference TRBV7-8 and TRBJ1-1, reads GAGVSQSPRYKVAKRGQDVALRCDPISGHVSLFWYQQALGQGPEFLTYFQNEAQLDKSGLPSDRFFAERPEGSVSTLKIQRTQQEDSAVYLCASSFQGGTTEAFFGQGTRLTVV.

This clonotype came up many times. The CDR3 DNA is TGTGCCAGCAGCTTAATAGCTAGCGGGAGAATGAACATTCAGTACTTC. Its translation is CASSLIASGRMNIQYF. This chain joins TRBV7-2 and TRBJ2-4; 10 nucleotides agree with TRBD2. Germline V gene data show CDR1 as SGHTA and CDR2 as FQGNSA. V was clipped by 2 bases and J by 7 bases; unmatched bases: 8. This CDR3 is 16 amino acids long.

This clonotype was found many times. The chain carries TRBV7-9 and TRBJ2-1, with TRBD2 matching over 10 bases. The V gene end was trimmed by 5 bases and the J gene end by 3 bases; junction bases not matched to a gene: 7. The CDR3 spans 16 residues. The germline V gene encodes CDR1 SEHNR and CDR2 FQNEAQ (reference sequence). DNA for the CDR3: TGTGCCAGCAGCCTAGGGACTAGCGAACACTACAATGAGCAGTTCTTC. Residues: CASSLGTSEHYNEQFF.

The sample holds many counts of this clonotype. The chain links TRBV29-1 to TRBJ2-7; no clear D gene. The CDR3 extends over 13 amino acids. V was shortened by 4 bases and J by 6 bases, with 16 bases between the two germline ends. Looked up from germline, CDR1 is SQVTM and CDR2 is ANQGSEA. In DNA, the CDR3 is TGCAGCGTTGCGGGCAGCCCCGTGGGCGAGCAGTACTTC. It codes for CSVAGSPVGEQYF.

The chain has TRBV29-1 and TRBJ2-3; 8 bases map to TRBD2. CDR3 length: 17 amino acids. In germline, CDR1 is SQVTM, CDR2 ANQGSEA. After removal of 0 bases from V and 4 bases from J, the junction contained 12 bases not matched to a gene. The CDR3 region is CSVEDTPPGGPADTQYF. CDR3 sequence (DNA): TGCAGCGTTGAAGATACGCCCCCGGGGGGGCCGGCAGATACGCAGTATTTT.